The 3 T cell receptor beta chains given below trace back to one sample, sequenced in a study of response to subunit inactivated influenza vaccine. TCRdb fed the RT-PCR reads into MiXCR, producing one record per CDR3 protein. This sample has 650,000 to 700,000 distinct CDR3 sequences, with 15% to 18% found just once. The sample here was PBMCs from blood, taken 11 to 12 days after vaccination. These receptors were taken from a man between 45 and 60 years old who received an inactivated influenza vaccine.

This clonotype came up many times. The rearrangement joins TRBV9 to TRBJ2-2, with D hard to call. Germline CDR1 SGDLS, CDR2 YYNGEE. V was trimmed by 5 bases and J by 1 base, leaving 9 bases between them. The CDR3 totals 14 residues. The CDR3, as DNA: TGTGCCAGCAGTCCCTTTGAGAACACCGGGGAGCTGTTTTTT. This encodes CASSPFENTGELFF.

The V gene is TRBV24-1, the J gene TRBJ2-2; 10 bases align to TRBD2. Germline CDR1 and CDR2: KGHDR and SFDVKD. The CDR3 length is 16 residues. V was pared by 6 bases and J by 5 bases, with 8 bases of the junction left unmatched. DNA for the CDR3: TGTGCCACCAGTCGGTCCGGGACTAGCGTGACCGGGGAGCTGTTTTTT. Protein: CATSRSGTSVTGELFF.

V is TRBV11-2 and J is TRBJ2-7; D remains ambiguous. V lost 0 bases, J lost 3 bases, and 9 bases lay in between. The CDR3 consists of 14 residues. Germline V gene sequence: CDR1 SGHAT, CDR2 FQNNGV. CDR3 DNA sequence: TGTGCCAGCAGCTTAGATCTTAGGTTCTACGAGCAGTACTTC. Its translation is CASSLDLRFYEQYF.